The clone carrying this T cell receptor (beta chain) was detected only once. Its antigen is as yet unknown. These data originate in a study of OX40 agonist ivuxolimab in advanced cancers. Study-level information: More than 35% of patients had received prior checkpoint inhibitor therapy.

Points from the study as a whole: Expanded peripheral T cells had an undetermined antigen specificity.

V gave up 0 bases and J gave up 9 bases, with 12 bases separating them. From germline, CDR1 is MGHRA and CDR2 YSYEKL. The CDR3 covers 13 residues. The table came from immunoSEQ multiplex PCR; TCRdb's copy has only in-frame clones and leaves some out. The table includes approximately 19,000 clones, 76% detected once. The chain has TRBV4-1 and TRBJ2-7; D not certain. This sequence was found in an adult with an advanced solid tumor such as melanoma, head and neck, liver or kidney cancer. The sample consisted of CD4+ or CD8+ T cells sorted from blood, taken in a trial of the OX40 agonist ivuxolimab. The CDR3 DNA follows: TGCGCCAGCAGCCAAGATTTTAATGATGTGCAGTACTTC. Translated: CASSQDFNDVQYF.